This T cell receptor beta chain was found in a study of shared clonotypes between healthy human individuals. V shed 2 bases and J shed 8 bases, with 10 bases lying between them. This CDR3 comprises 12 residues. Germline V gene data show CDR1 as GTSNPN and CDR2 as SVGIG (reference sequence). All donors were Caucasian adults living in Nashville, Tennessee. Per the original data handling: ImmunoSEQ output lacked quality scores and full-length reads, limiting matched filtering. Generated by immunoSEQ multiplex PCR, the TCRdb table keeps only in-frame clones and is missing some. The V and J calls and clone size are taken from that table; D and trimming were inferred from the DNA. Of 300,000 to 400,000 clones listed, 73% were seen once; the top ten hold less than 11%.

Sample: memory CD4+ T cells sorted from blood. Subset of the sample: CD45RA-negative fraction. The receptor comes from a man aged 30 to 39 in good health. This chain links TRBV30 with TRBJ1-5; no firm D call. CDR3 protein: CAWSSKREPQHF. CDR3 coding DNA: TGTGCCTGGAGTAGTAAGAGGGAGCCCCAGCATTTT.